This TCR beta chain was obtained from a study of CD8+ T cells in alopecia areata. General study findings and limits: Normal scalp had lower clonality than lesional scalp, with alopecia totalis/universalis lesions showing this most strongly. Among the 100 top clones, expanded CD8+ clones, like scalp clonality, were significantly decreased by tofacitinib.

Sample treatment: oral pan-JAK inhibitor, 5-10 mg twice daily. PBMCs, the starting material, were the source of sorted CD4+ and CD8+ T cells. It was cDNA, reverse transcribed from extracted RNA, that served as the sequencing template. TCRdb keeps only in-frame clones here, not all; method: immunoSEQ multiplex PCR. This table holds about 220,000 clones, under 60% found once. V gave up 4 bases and J gave up 8 bases, with 11 bases separating them. This CDR3 comprises 12 residues. Looked up from germline, CDR1 is MNHNS and CDR2 is SASEGT. As to this clone: Its target is unknown.

The sequence was obtained from a human donor with alopecia areata. The specimen was CD4+ T cells sorted from blood, collected at week 4, from a patient treated with tofacitinib. V is TRBV6-1 and J is TRBJ1-2; D gene uncertain. CDR3 sequence: CASSAPTQGYTF. The CDR3 nucleotides are TGTGCCAGCAGTGCACCAACGCAGGGCTACACCTTC.